This is a list of T cell receptor beta chains from one sample in a study of shared T cell receptors in the human thymus. Sequencing was performed with immunoSEQ multiplex PCR; in TCRdb, only in-frame clones are kept and a portion is missing. The sample lists 600,000 or so clones, around 87% seen once, with about 0.0094% in the top ten. This sample also belongs to another study, concerning human thymus T cells.

The sample comprised thymocytes. Every receptor here comes from a boy in the first two years of life with a congenital heart defect. Both conserved end residues are trimmed from each CDR3. Each record gives: CDR3 protein, V gene, J gene, CDR3 length.

cdr3_aa: SVEARLAPQRQETQY; v_call: TRBV29-1; j_call: TRBJ2-5; cdr3_length: 15
cdr3_aa: ASSLDGQMGMNTEAF; v_call: TRBV5-6; j_call: TRBJ1-1; cdr3_length: 15
cdr3_aa: ASSLGLAGGLNEQF; v_call: TRBV13; j_call: TRBJ2-1; cdr3_length: 14
cdr3_aa: ASSPRNSQAYGYT; v_call: TRBV27; j_call: TRBJ1-2; cdr3_length: 13
cdr3_aa: ASSHGSSYNSPLH; v_call: TRBV14; j_call: TRBJ1-6; cdr3_length: 13
cdr3_aa: ASSTTGGNEQF; v_call: TRBV11-3; j_call: TRBJ2-1; cdr3_length: 11
cdr3_aa: ASSSEPAEGRHNEQF; v_call: TRBV5-4; j_call: TRBJ2-1; cdr3_length: 15
cdr3_aa: ASSPYTDSFYGYT; v_call: TRBV18; j_call: TRBJ1-2; cdr3_length: 13
cdr3_aa: ASSFRGRANNEQF; v_call: TRBV11-3; j_call: TRBJ2-1; cdr3_length: 13
cdr3_aa: AWSAGQVDQPQH; v_call: TRBV30; j_call: TRBJ1-5; cdr3_length: 12
cdr3_aa: AWSLGLAYNEQF; v_call: TRBV30; j_call: TRBJ2-1; cdr3_length: 12
cdr3_aa: ASSLNPNRDRRGPQHNEQF; v_call: TRBV4-3; j_call: TRBJ2-1; cdr3_length: 19
cdr3_aa: ATSRMEGFLLNNEQF; v_call: TRBV15; j_call: TRBJ2-1; cdr3_length: 15
cdr3_aa: ASSKRLAGGRNEQF; v_call: TRBV19; j_call: TRBJ2-1; cdr3_length: 14
cdr3_aa: ASSPVGSRDGYT; v_call: TRBV6-5; j_call: TRBJ1-2; cdr3_length: 12
cdr3_aa: ASSSPRGPGGNEQF; v_call: TRBV28; j_call: TRBJ2-1; cdr3_length: 14
cdr3_aa: ASSSEGRAEAF; v_call: TRBV7-3; j_call: TRBJ1-1; cdr3_length: 11
cdr3_aa: AWAGTGPGKTQY; v_call: TRBV30; j_call: TRBJ2-5; cdr3_length: 12
cdr3_aa: ASSTKGQTFTNYGYT; v_call: TRBV5-6; j_call: TRBJ1-2; cdr3_length: 15
cdr3_aa: ASSPTRLVNSYNEQF; v_call: TRBV7-9; j_call: TRBJ2-1; cdr3_length: 15
cdr3_aa: ASSSVTSRDEQY; v_call: TRBV19; j_call: TRBJ2-7; cdr3_length: 12
cdr3_aa: ASSYYRECNTEAF; v_call: TRBV6-6; j_call: TRBJ1-1; cdr3_length: 13
cdr3_aa: ASSPDDTGGEQF; v_call: TRBV14; j_call: TRBJ2-1; cdr3_length: 12
cdr3_aa: ASRQPPVKRGDNYEQY; v_call: TRBV27; j_call: TRBJ2-7; cdr3_length: 16
cdr3_aa: ASGLGSDRGSGAYGYT; v_call: TRBV12-5; j_call: TRBJ1-2; cdr3_length: 16
cdr3_aa: ASSLGQSSYEQY; v_call: TRBV5-4; j_call: TRBJ2-7; cdr3_length: 12